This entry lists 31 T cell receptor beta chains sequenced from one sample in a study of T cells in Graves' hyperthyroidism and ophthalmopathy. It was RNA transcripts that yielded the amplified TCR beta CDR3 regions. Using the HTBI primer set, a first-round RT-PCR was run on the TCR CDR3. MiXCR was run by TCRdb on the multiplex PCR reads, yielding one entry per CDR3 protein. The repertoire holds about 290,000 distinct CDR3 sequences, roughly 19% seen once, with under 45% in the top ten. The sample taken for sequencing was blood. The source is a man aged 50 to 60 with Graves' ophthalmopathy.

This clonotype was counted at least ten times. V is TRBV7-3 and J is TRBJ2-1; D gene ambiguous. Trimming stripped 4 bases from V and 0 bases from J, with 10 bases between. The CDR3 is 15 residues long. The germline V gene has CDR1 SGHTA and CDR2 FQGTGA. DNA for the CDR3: TGTGCCAGCAGCTACGCCGCGAGCTCCTACAATGAGCAGTTCTTC. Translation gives CASSYAASSYNEQFF.

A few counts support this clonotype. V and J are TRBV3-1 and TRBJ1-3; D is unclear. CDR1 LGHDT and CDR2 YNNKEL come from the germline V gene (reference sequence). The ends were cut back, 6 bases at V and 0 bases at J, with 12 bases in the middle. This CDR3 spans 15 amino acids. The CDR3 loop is CASSIGRSSGNTIYF. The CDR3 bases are TGTGCCAGCAGTATCGGACGGTCCTCTGGAAACACCATATATTTT.

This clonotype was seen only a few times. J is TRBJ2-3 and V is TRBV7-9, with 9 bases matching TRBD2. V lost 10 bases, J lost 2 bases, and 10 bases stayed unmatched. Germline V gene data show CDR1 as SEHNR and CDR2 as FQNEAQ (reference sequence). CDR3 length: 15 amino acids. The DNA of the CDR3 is TGTGCCAACTCCGGCGGGAGGGCCCTCACAGATACGCAGTATTTT. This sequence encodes CANSGGRALTDTQYF.

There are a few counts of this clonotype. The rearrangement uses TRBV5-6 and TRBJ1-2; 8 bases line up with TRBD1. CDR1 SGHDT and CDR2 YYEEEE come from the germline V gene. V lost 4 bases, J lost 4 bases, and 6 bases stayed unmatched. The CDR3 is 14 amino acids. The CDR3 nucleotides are TGTGCCAGCAGCCCGGACAGGGTGGCCTATGGCTACACCTTC. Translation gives CASSPDRVAYGYTF.

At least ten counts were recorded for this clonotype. CDR3 DNA: TGCAGTGCTGAGGTAGCGGGAGAGGGCCAAGAGACCCAGTACTTC. Its translation: CSAEVAGEGQETQYF. V and J are TRBV20-1 and TRBJ2-5; the match to TRBD2 covers 9 bases. CDR3 length equals 15 residues. Germline V gives CDR1 DFQATT, CDR2 SNEGSKA (reference sequence). V shed 5 bases and J 1 base; nucleotides not matched to a gene: 8.

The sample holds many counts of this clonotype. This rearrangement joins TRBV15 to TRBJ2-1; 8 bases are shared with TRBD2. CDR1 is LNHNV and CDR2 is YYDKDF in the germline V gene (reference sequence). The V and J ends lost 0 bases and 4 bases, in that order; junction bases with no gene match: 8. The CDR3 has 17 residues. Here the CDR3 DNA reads TGTGCCACCAGCAGAGAGATAACCCAGCGGGGGTACAATGAGCAGTTCTTC. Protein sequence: CATSREITQRGYNEQFF.

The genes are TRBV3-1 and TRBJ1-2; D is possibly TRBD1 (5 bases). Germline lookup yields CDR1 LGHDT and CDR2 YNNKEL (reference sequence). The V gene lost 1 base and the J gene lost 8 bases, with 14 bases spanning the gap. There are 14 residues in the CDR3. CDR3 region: CASSQGRGIGGYTF. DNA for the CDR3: TGTGCCAGCAGCCAAGGGAGGGGAATAGGAGGCTACACCTTC.

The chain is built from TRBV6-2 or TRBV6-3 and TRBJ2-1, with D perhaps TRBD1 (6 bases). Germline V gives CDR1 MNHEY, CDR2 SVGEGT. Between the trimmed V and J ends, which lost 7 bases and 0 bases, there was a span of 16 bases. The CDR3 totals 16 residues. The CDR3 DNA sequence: TGTGCCAGCATGCGATCCGGGACAATCTCCTACAATGAGCAGTTCTTC. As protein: CASMRSGTISYNEQFF.

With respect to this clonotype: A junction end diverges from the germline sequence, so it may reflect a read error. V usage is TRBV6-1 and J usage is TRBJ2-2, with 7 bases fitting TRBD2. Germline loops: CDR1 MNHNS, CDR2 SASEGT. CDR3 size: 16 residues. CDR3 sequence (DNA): TGCGCCAGCAGTGAAGGATACGGGAGCGGGGCCGGGGAGCTGTTTTTT. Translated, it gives CASSEGYGSGAGELFF.

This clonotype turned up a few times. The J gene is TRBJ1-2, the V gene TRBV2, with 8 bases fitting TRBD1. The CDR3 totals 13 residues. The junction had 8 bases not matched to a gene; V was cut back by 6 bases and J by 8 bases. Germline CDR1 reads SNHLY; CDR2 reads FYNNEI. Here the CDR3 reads CASRGTGRGGYTF. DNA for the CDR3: TGTGCCAGCAGAGGGACAGGTCGGGGAGGCTACACCTTC.

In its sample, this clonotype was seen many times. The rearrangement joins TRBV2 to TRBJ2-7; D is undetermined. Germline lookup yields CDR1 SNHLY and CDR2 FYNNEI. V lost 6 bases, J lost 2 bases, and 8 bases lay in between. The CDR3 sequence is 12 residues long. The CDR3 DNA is TGTGCCAGCAGAGGCAGAGCCTACGAGCAGTACTTC. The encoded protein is CASRGRAYEQYF.

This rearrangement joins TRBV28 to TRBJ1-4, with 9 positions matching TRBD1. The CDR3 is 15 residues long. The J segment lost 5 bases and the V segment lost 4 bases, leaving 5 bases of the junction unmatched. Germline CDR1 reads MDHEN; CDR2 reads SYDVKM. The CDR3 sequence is CASSSGTGPNEKLFF. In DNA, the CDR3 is TGTGCCAGCAGTTCAGGGACAGGGCCGAATGAAAAACTGTTTTTT.

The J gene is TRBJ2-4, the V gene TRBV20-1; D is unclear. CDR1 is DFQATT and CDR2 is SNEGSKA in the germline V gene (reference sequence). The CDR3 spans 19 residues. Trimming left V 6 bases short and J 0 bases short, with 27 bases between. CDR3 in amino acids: CSAYPARGNSQLAKNIQYF. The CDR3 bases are TGCAGTGCCTACCCGGCGCGCGGTAACAGTCAATTAGCCAAAAACATTCAGTACTTC.

CDR3 in amino acids: CASSLVKGIYEQYF. The CDR3 region has the DNA TGTGCCAGCAGTTTGGTAAAGGGAATCTACGAGCAGTACTTC. V is TRBV27 and J is TRBJ2-7; D is unresolved. Trimming left V 3 bases short and J 3 bases short, with 12 bases between. The CDR3 totals 14 residues. From germline, CDR1 is MNHEY and CDR2 SMNVEV (reference sequence).

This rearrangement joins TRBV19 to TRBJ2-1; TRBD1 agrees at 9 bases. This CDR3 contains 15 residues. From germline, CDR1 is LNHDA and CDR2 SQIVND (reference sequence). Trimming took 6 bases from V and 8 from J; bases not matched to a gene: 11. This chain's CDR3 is CASRTRGTGYDEQFF. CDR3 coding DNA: TGTGCCAGTAGGACTAGAGGGACAGGGTACGATGAGCAGTTCTTC.

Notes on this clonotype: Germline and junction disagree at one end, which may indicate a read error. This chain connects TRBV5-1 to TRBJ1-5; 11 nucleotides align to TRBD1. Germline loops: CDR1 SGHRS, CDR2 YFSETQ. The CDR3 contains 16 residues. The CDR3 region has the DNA TGTGCCAGCAGCCCTGGACAGGGGGCACGGAATCAGCCCCAGCATTTT. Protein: CASSPGQGARNQPQHF.

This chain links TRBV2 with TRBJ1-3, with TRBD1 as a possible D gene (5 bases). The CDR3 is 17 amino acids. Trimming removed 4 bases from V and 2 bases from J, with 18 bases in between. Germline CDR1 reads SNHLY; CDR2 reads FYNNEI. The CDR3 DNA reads TGTGCCAGCAGTGGGTCAGGGAGGAGGGGAACTGGAAACACCATATATTTT. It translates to CASSGSGRRGTGNTIYF.

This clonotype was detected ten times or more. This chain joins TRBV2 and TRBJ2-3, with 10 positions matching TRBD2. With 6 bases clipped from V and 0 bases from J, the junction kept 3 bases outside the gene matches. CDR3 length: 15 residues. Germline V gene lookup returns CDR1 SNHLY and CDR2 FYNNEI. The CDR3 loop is CASRTSGSSTDTQYF. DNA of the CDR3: TGTGCCAGCAGGACTAGCGGGTCTAGCACAGATACGCAGTATTTT.

The DNA of the CDR3 is TGTGCCAGCAGCCTGGCCGGGACCAGAATGTTCGGGGAGCTGTTTTTT. Translating it yields CASSLAGTRMFGELFF. The chain has TRBV5-5 and TRBJ2-2; tentatively, D is TRBD1 or TRBD2 (5 bases each). Trimming left V 4 bases short and J 7 bases short, with 20 bases between. Germline V CDR1 and CDR2: SGHKS, YYEKEE (reference sequence). The CDR3 extends over 16 amino acids.

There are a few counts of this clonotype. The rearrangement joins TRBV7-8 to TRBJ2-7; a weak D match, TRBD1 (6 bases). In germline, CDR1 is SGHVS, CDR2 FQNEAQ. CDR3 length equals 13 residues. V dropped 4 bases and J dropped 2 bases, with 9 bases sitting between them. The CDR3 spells CASSWTDPYEQYF. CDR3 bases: TGTGCCAGCAGCTGGACAGACCCCTACGAGCAGTACTTC.

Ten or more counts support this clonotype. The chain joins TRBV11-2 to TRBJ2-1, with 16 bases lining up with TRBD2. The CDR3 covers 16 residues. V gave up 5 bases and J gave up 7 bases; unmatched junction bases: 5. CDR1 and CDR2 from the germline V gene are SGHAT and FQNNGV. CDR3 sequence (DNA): TGTGCCAGCAGCGGACCGGGACTAGCGGGAGGGAATGAGCAGTTCTTC. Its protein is CASSGPGLAGGNEQFF.

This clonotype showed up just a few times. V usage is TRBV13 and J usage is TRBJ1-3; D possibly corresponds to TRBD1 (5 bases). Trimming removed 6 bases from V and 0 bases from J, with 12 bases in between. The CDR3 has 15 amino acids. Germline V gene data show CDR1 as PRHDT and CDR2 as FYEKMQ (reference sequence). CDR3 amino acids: CASSLTGFSGNTIYF. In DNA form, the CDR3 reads TGTGCCAGCAGTCTAACAGGTTTCTCTGGAAACACCATATATTTT.

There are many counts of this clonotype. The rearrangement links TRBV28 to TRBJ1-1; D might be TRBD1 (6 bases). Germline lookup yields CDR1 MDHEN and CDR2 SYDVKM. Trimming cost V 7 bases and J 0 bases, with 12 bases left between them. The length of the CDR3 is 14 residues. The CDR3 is CASILTGMNTEAFF. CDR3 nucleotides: TGTGCCAGCATTCTGACAGGCATGAACACTGAAGCTTTCTTT.

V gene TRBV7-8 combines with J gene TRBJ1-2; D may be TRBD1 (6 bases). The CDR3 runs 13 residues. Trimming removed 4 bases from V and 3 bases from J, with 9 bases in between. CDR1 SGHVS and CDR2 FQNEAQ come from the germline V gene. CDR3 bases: TGTGCCAGCAGCTCACAGGGCTACTATGGCTACACCTTC. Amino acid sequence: CASSSQGYYGYTF.

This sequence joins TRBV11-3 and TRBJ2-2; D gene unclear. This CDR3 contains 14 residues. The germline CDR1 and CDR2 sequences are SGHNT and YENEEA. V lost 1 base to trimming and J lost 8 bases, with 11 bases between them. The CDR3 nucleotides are TGTGCCAGCAGCTTAGTTGATTCTGCGGGGGAGCTGTTTTTT. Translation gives CASSLVDSAGELFF.

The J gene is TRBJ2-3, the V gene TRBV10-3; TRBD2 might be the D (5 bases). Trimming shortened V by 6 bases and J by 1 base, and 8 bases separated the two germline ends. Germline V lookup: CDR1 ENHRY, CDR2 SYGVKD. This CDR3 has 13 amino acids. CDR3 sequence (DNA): TGTGCCATCAGCAGCGGCGGCACAGATACGCAGTATTTT. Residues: CAISSGGTDTQYF.

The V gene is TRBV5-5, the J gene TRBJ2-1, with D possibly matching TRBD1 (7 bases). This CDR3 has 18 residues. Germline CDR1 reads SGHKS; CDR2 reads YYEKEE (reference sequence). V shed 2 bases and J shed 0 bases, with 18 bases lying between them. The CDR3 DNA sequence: TGTGCCAGCAGCTTCGGCAATCGGAGGGACAGCTCCTACAATGAGCAGTTCTTC. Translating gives CASSFGNRRDSSYNEQFF.

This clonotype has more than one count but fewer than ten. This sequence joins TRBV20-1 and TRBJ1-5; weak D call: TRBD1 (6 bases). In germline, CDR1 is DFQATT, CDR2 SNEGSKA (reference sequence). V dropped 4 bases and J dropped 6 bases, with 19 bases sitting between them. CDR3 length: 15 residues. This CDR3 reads CSATPGGGRAQPQHF. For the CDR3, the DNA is TGCAGTGCTACCCCGGGGGGGGGGCGCGCTCAGCCCCAGCATTTT.

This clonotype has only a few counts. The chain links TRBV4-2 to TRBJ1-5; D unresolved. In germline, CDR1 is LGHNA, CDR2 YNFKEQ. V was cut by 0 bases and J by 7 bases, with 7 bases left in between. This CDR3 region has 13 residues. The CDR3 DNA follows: TGTGCCAGCAGCCAAGAGATTATGCAGCCCCAGCATTTT. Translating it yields CASSQEIMQPQHF.

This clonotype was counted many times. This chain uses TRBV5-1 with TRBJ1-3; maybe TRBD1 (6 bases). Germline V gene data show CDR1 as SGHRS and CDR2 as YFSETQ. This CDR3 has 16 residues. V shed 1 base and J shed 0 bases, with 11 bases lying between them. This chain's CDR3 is CASSLTGSFSGNTIYF. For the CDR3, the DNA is TGCGCCAGCAGCTTGACAGGGTCATTCTCTGGAAACACCATATATTTT. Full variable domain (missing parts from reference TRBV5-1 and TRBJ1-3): KAGVTQTPRYLIKTRGQQVTLSCSPISGHRSVSWYQQTPGQGLQFLFEYFSETQRNKGNFPGRFSGRQFSNSRSEMNVSTLELGDSALYLCASSLTGSFSGNTIYFGEGSWLTVV.

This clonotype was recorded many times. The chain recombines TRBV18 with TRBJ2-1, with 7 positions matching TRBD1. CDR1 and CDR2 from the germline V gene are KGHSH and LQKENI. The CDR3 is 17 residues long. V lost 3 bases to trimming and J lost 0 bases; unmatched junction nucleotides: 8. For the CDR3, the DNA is TGTGCCAGCTCACCGTCTCAGGGGGTAAGCTCCTACAATGAGCAGTTCTTC. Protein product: CASSPSQGVSSYNEQFF.